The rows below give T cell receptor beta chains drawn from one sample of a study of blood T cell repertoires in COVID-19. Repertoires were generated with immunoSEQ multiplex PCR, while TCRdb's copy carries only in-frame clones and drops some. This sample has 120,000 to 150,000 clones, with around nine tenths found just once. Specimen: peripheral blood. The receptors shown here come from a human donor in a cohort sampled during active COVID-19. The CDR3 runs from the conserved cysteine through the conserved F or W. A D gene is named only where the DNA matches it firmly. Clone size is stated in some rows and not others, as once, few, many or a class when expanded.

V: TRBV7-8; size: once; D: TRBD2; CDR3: CASSSRGAGGFGETQYF
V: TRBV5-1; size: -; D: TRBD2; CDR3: CASSLVLVTSGGYNEQFF
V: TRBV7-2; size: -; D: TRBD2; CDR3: CASTTGLAGVYEQFF
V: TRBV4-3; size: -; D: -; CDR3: CASSQDRQVVHEQFF
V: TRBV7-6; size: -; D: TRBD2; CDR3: CASSPSGTGGDTQYF
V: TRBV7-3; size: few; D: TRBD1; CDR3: CASREGTGGHTEAFF
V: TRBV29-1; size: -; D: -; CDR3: CSVEVGQGKQYF
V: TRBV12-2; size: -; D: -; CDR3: CASRFSRAWEGDQETQYF
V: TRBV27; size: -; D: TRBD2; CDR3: CASSLSIAGGIYTDTQYF
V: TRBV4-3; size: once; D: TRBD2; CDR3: CASSQDQLAGDYEQYF
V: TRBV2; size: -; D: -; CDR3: CASSEGQGGPYEQYF
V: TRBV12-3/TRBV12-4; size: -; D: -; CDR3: CASSFGGVFEAFF
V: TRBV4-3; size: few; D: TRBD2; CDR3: CASSPAGNEQFF
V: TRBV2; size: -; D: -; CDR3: CASSARDSHTDTQYF
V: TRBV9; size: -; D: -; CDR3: CASSVGTTSAYEQYF
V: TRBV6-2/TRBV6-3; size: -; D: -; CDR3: CASSLGAGGSQALNTEAFF
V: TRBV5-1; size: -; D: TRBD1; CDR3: CASSEQGNYGYTF
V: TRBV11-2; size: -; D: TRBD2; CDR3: CASSSQAGGSYNEQFF
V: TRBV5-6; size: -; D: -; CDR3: CASINRNRPLEGYTF
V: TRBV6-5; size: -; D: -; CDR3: CASSKIGGSYEQYF
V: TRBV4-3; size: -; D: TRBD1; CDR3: CASSQTGVGNQPQHF
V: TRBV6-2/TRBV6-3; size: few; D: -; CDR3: CASSWAGSSYEQYF
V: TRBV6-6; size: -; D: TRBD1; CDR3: CASTWTGGAGAEAFF